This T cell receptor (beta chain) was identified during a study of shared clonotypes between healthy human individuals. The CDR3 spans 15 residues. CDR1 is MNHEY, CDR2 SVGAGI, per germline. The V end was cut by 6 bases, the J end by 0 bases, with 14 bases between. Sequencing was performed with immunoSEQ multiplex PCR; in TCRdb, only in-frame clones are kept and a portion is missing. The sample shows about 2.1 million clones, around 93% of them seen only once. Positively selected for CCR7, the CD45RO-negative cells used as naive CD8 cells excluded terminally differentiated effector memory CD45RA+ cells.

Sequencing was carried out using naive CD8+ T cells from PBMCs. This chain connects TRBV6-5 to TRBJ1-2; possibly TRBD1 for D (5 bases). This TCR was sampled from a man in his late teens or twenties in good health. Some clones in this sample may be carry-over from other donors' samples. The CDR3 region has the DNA TGTGCCAGCAGCACCGATTGGGACCCTAACTATGGCTACACCTTC. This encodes CASSTDWDPNYGYTF.